These 10 T cell receptor beta chains were sequenced from one sample in a study of shared clonotypes between healthy human individuals (TCRdb year 2020). CD8 naive samples were obtained by positive selection for CCR7 among CD45RO-negative cells, yielding a CD45RA+CCR7+ population from which TemRA cells were excluded. Library method: the immunoSEQ multiplex PCR assay. Not all clones reach the TCRdb copy of this immuneACCESS table, which keeps in-frame sequences only. Checked studies attribute under half of the gap to unresolved V genes and leave the rest unexplained. The sample table shows about 580,000 clones, and nearly 98% are seen once. The biggest ten clones account for around 0.3% of the sample. Sequenced material: naive CD8+ T cells sorted from blood. The sample's cell subset or site label is to be understood as: CD45RA+CCR7+. The receptors here all came from a young man in good health.

Concerning this clone itself: Other DNA sequences in the same sample also yield this CDR3. The V gene is TRBV5-1, the J gene TRBJ2-3, with 10 bases matching TRBD1. CDR1 and CDR2 from the germline V gene are SGHRS and YFSETQ. This CDR3 comprises 16 residues. V trimming: 4 bases; J trimming: 1 base; junction bases outside the gene matches: 6. The CDR3 is CASSPAGTGGTDTQYF. The DNA of the CDR3 is TGCGCCAGCAGCCCCGCCGGGACAGGGGGCACAGATACGCAGTATTTT.

This clone was picked up one time. The chain couples TRBV28 to TRBJ2-1; possible D gene TRBD2, 7 bases. The V gene lost 8 bases and the J gene lost 7 bases, with 18 bases spanning the gap. The CDR3 extends over 14 amino acids. Looked up from germline, CDR1 is MDHEN and CDR2 is SYDVKM. CDR3 sequence reads: CASGIGGAMNEQFF. The DNA of the CDR3 is TGTGCCAGCGGTATAGGGGGGGCTATGAATGAGCAGTTCTTC.

The V call is TRBV9, the J call TRBJ1-1; TRBD1 might be the D (6 bases). The CDR3 loop spans 15 amino acids. CDR1 is SGDLS, CDR2 YYNGEE, per germline. The V and J ends lost 0 bases and 1 base respectively, with 10 bases between them. CDR3 residues: CASSVAGGANTEAFF. CDR3 nucleotides: TGTGCCAGCAGCGTAGCGGGGGGCGCGAACACTGAAGCTTTCTTT.

CDR3 coding DNA: TGTGCCAGTTCATCCAGGGGGAACTCCTACAATGAGCAGTTCTTC. It yields the protein CASSSRGNSYNEQFF. The chain employs TRBV28 and TRBJ2-1; 7 positions agree with TRBD1. The germline CDR1 and CDR2 sequences are MDHEN and SYDVKM. This CDR3 spans 15 amino acids. After removal of 9 bases from V and 0 bases from J, the junction contained 8 bases not matched to a gene.

In regard to this clone: The sample contains more than one DNA sequence encoding this CDR3. This chain links TRBV7-9 with TRBJ1-1, with D unclear. From germline, CDR1 is SEHNR and CDR2 FQNEAQ (reference sequence). Trimming left V 3 bases short and J 3 bases short, with 5 bases between. This CDR3 contains 12 residues. CDR3 sequence (DNA): TGTGCCAGCAGCTTTGGGGACACTGAAGCTTTCTTT. This sequence encodes CASSFGDTEAFF.

This sequence joins TRBV11-2 and TRBJ1-1, with a tentative D call TRBD1 (6 bases). V was trimmed by 4 bases and J by 0 bases, leaving 12 bases between them. CDR1 and CDR2 from the germline V gene are SGHAT and FQNNGV. There are 15 residues in the CDR3. The CDR3 region has the DNA TGTGCCAGCAGCTCCCTGGACAGCATGAACACTGAAGCTTTCTTT. Translated, it gives CASSSLDSMNTEAFF.

The chain couples TRBV7-6 to TRBJ2-1, with D possibly matching TRBD2 (6 bases). CDR1 is SGHVS, CDR2 FNYEAQ, per germline. The ends were cut back, 8 bases at V and 3 bases at J, with 17 bases in the middle. This CDR3 has 15 residues. This CDR3 is CASATPGTGYNEQFF. As DNA, the CDR3 is TGTGCCAGCGCTACTCCGGGGACTGGCTACAATGAGCAGTTCTTC.

V is TRBV11-2 and J is TRBJ2-7, with TRBD1 matching 7 bases. Germline CDR1 is SGHAT and CDR2 is FQNNGV. The CDR3 totals 14 residues. V was clipped by 0 bases and J by 2 bases; unmatched bases: 1. The chain's CDR3 is CASSLEGQTYEQYF. The CDR3 bases are TGTGCCAGCAGCTTAGAGGGACAGACCTACGAGCAGTACTTC.

The V call is TRBV7-8, the J call TRBJ2-3; TRBD1 matches 9 bases. This CDR3 has 17 amino acids. Germline CDR1 reads SGHVS; CDR2 reads FQNEAQ. V lost 5 bases, J lost 3 bases, and 12 bases stayed unmatched. CDR3 residues: CASSLYFSGTGTDTQYF. The CDR3 DNA sequence: TGTGCCAGCAGCCTATACTTCTCCGGGACAGGGACAGATACGCAGTATTTT.

J is TRBJ2-2 and V is TRBV15; D remains unclear. CDR3 length equals 15 residues. The V end lost 3 bases, the J end lost 4 bases, and 12 bases lay between the germline ends. From germline, CDR1 is LNHNV and CDR2 YYDKDF (reference sequence). The chain's CDR3 is CATSSLLASTGELFF. The CDR3 nucleotides are TGTGCCACCAGCAGCCTACTGGCGAGCACCGGGGAGCTGTTTTTT. The full variable domain, completed using reference TRBV15 and TRBJ2-2, is DAMVIQNPRYQVTQFGKPVTLSCSQTLNHNVMYWYQQKSSQAPKLLFHYYDKDFNNEADTPDNFQSRRPNTSFCFLDIRSPGLGDTAMYLCATSSLLASTGELFFGEGSRLTVL.